The rows below give T cell receptor beta chains drawn from one sample of a study of T cells in Graves' hyperthyroidism and ophthalmopathy. From the multiplex PCR reads, TCRdb called clonotypes with MiXCR, one entry per CDR3 protein. The sample yields 300,000 or so distinct CDR3 sequences, roughly 18% seen once. Sequenced: blood. The receptors originated from a woman in her fifties or sixties with Graves' hyperthyroidism. The CDR3 runs from the conserved cysteine through the conserved F or W. The order of the fields is J gene, V gene, CDR3 protein.

TRBJ1-1,TRBV3-1,CASSQIENTEAFF
TRBJ2-3,TRBV5-1,CASSTRDYNTDTQYF
TRBJ1-5,TRBV5-1,CASSGDRDQPQHF
TRBJ2-3,TRBV27,CASSLAGQGTDTQYF
TRBJ2-2,TRBV2,CASSREGNPGELFF
TRBJ1-1,TRBV28,CASSSQLHTEAFF
TRBJ1-2,TRBV6-1,CASSWGQGAYGYTF
TRBJ2-1,TRBV7-9,CASSFDAYYNEQFF
TRBJ1-2,TRBV20-1,CSASFRPGFGYTF
TRBJ1-1,TRBV5-6,CASSLGDRGTEAFF
TRBJ1-1,TRBV7-9,CASSSGQGGMNTEAFF